The 21 T cell receptor beta chains in this list originate from one sample, sequenced in a study of cytotoxic CD8 clonotypes in ibrutinib-treated CLL. Only in-frame clones appear in the TCRdb table, and some are missing; sequencing was by immunoSEQ multiplex PCR. The sample has about 80,000 clones, roughly three quarters seen once. The sequenced sample was PBMCs, obtained after 12 months of ibrutinib treatment. These receptors all come from a human donor with chronic lymphocytic leukemia.

V usage is TRBV7-8 and J usage is TRBJ2-7, with 10 bases aligning to TRBD1. V was pared by 2 bases and J by 2 bases, with 9 bases of the junction left unmatched. This CDR3 spans 17 amino acids. CDR1 SGHVS and CDR2 FQNEAQ come from the germline V gene. The CDR3 here is CASSLSVGQGLTYEQYF. The CDR3 nucleotides read TGTGCCAGCAGCTTATCGGTGGGACAGGGGCTAACCTACGAGCAGTACTTC.

J is TRBJ2-5 and V is TRBV19; D may be TRBD2 (5 bases). CDR3 size: 16 residues. The germline V gene encodes CDR1 LNHDA and CDR2 SQIVND (reference sequence). Trimming removed 1 base at V and 7 bases at J, with 19 bases between. For the CDR3, the DNA is TGTGCCAGTAGTATAGTCCCGGCCCGTACGGGGAGGACCCAGTACTTC. Amino acids: CASSIVPARTGRTQYF. The variable domain in full, completed from reference TRBV19 and TRBJ2-5, reads DGGITQSPKYLFRKEGQNVTLSCEQNLNHDAMYWYRQDPGQGLRLIYYSQIVNDFQKGDIAEGYSVSREKKESFPLTVTSAQKNPTAFYLCASSIVPARTGRTQYFGPGTRLLVL.

V gene TRBV5-1 combines with J gene TRBJ1-2; D is unresolved. Germline V gives CDR1 SGHRS, CDR2 YFSETQ. The CDR3 runs 14 residues. V lost 4 bases, J lost 4 bases, and 14 bases lay in between. Here the CDR3 reads CASSNLGSGYGYTF. In DNA, the CDR3 is TGCGCCAGCAGCAATTTGGGCTCGGGCTATGGCTACACCTTC.

This chain links TRBV4-2 with TRBJ2-2; unclear D gene. Germline V lookup: CDR1 LGHNA, CDR2 YNFKEQ. Trimming removed 2 bases at V and 5 bases at J, with 12 bases between. The CDR3 contains 15 residues. As DNA, the CDR3 is TGTGCCAGCAGCCAACCGGGTGTTCGGACCGGGGAGCTGTTTTTT. Translated, it gives CASSQPGVRTGELFF.

The J gene is TRBJ2-1, the V gene TRBV7-9, with TRBD1 matching 8 bases. The CDR3 contains 17 residues. In germline, CDR1 is SEHNR, CDR2 FQNEAQ (reference sequence). After removal of 3 bases from V and 2 bases from J, the junction contained 9 bases not matched to a gene. For the CDR3, the DNA is TGTGCCAGCAGCTTGGGTCCAGGGGGCCCAACCTACAATGAGCAGTTCTTC. As protein: CASSLGPGGPTYNEQFF.

In its sample, this clone was seen many times. This chain uses TRBV10-1 with TRBJ1-5, with D tentatively TRBD1 (6 bases). The CDR3 is 16 residues long. V lost 4 bases and J 3 bases, leaving 16 bases between the germline ends. Germline lookup yields CDR1 WNHNN and CDR2 SYGVQD (reference sequence). The CDR3 reads CASSGVARGNNQPQHF. For the CDR3, the DNA is TGCGCCAGCAGTGGGGTGGCCAGGGGCAACAATCAGCCCCAGCATTTT.

J is TRBJ2-2 and V is TRBV5-1; 7 positions match TRBD2. The CDR3 totals 16 residues. The V segment lost 4 bases and the J segment 2 bases; nucleotides outside the gene matches: 8. Germline V gene data show CDR1 as SGHRS and CDR2 as YFSETQ. CDR3 residues: CASSPFGEGNTGELFF. The CDR3 DNA follows: TGCGCCAGCAGCCCCTTCGGGGAGGGCAACACCGGGGAGCTGTTTTTT.

This clone was seen a few times. The identical CDR3 is also encoded by other nucleotide sequences in the sample. The chain carries TRBV5-1 and TRBJ2-7, with D hard to call. Germline values: CDR1 SGHRS, CDR2 YFSETQ. Trimming cost V 1 base and J 0 bases, with 2 bases left between them. The CDR3 is 12 residues long. The CDR3 loop is CASSLPSYEQYF. Written as DNA, the CDR3 is TGCGCCAGCAGCTTGCCCTCCTACGAGCAGTACTTC.

The chain has TRBV5-4 and TRBJ2-3; no clear D. The CDR3 has 15 residues. Between the trimmed V and J ends, which lost 4 bases and 2 bases, there was a span of 14 bases. Looked up from germline, CDR1 is SGHNT and CDR2 is YYREEE (reference sequence). The CDR3 region is CASSRRPLFTDTQYF. As DNA, the CDR3 is TGTGCCAGCAGCCGACGACCCCTGTTCACAGATACGCAGTATTTT.

This chain connects TRBV2 to TRBJ2-2; D is uncertain. V was clipped by 11 bases and J by 3 bases, with 4 bases between them. The germline CDR1 and CDR2 sequences are SNHLY and FYNNEI. The CDR3 length is 10 residues. The CDR3 region is CAGYTGELFF. CDR3 DNA: TGTGCCGGCTACACCGGGGAGCTGTTTTTT.

The chain uses TRBV5-1 and TRBJ2-3; D is possibly TRBD2 (7 bases). This CDR3 contains 15 residues. The germline CDR1 and CDR2 sequences are SGHRS and YFSETQ. The V and J ends lost 4 bases and 4 bases respectively, with 16 bases between them. The CDR3 nucleotides are TGCGCCAGCAGCGCGGGGGTCAGGGGCCCAGATACGCAGTATTTT. Its protein product is CASSAGVRGPDTQYF.

The chain carries TRBV28 and TRBJ2-7; 7 bases agree with TRBD1. The CDR3 is 14 amino acids. The V gene's germline CDR1 is MDHEN and CDR2 SYDVKM. V lost 6 bases and J lost 2; bases outside the gene matches: 7. Written as DNA, the CDR3 is TGTGCCAGCAGCCCGGACAGGATAACCTACGAGCAGTACTTC. Translation gives CASSPDRITYEQYF.

This chain connects TRBV5-4 to TRBJ2-7; D is perhaps TRBD2 (6 bases). There are 16 residues in the CDR3. Germline loops: CDR1 SGHNT, CDR2 YYREEE (reference sequence). Trimming stripped 0 bases from V and 9 bases from J, with 22 bases between. CDR3 amino acids: CASSLAWRGVITRQYF. DNA for the CDR3: TGTGCCAGCAGCTTGGCGTGGAGGGGCGTGATAACACGGCAGTACTTC.

The chain uses TRBV6-5 and TRBJ2-7; 8 nucleotides align to TRBD1. The germline CDR1 and CDR2 sequences are MNHEY and SVGAGI. The length of the CDR3 is 14 residues. Trimming removed 7 bases from V and 0 bases from J; junction bases left unmatched: 5. The CDR3 nucleotides read TGTGCCAGCACCCCTCAGGGGGCCTCCTACGAGCAGTACTTC. Encoded protein: CASTPQGASYEQYF.

The sample holds a few counts of this clone. The J gene is TRBJ2-7, the V gene TRBV20-1; D gene unclear. The CDR3 totals 10 residues. The ends were cut back, 2 bases at V and 4 bases at J, with 3 bases in the middle. Germline assignment: CDR1 DFQATT and CDR2 SNEGSKA (reference sequence). The CDR3: CSARLYEQYF. The CDR3 DNA is TGCAGTGCTAGACTGTACGAGCAGTACTTC.

This CDR3 reads CASSLGLAGGNEQFF. In DNA, the CDR3 is TGTGCCAGCAGCTTGGGGCTAGCGGGAGGCAATGAGCAGTTCTTC. The chain employs TRBV5-6 and TRBJ2-1; TRBD2 agrees at 11 bases. Losses at the gene ends were 0 bases for V and 6 bases for J; bases not matched to a gene: 2. CDR3 length: 15 amino acids. CDR1 is SGHDT and CDR2 is YYEEEE in the germline V gene.

The rearrangement uses TRBV28 and TRBJ1-3; D possibly corresponds to TRBD1 (5 bases). Trimming cost V 7 bases and J 1 base, with 17 bases left between them. The CDR3 loop spans 16 amino acids. CDR1 is MDHEN and CDR2 is SYDVKM in the germline V gene. DNA of the CDR3: TGTGCCAGCACCCCTGGGTCGGGGCAGTCTGGAAACACCATATATTTT. It specifies CASTPGSGQSGNTIYF.

Note on this clone: The sample carries other DNA sequences with the same CDR3. V is TRBV6-6 and J is TRBJ1-6, with D hard to call. Per the germline V gene, CDR1 is MNHNY and CDR2 is SVGAGI (reference sequence). V gave up 4 bases and J gave up 9 bases, with 7 bases separating them. CDR3 length: 12 amino acids. CDR3 residues: CASSFPGSPLHF. In nucleotides, the CDR3 is TGTGCCAGCAGTTTCCCGGGTTCACCCCTCCACTTT.

This chain uses TRBV5-4 with TRBJ2-7, with 8 bases that match TRBD1. Trimming cost V 4 bases and J 2 bases; bases outside gene matches: 2. The CDR3 is 13 residues long. The germline CDR1 and CDR2 sequences are SGHNT and YYREEE (reference sequence). The CDR3 protein is CASSQDRAYEQYF. CDR3 in DNA: TGTGCCAGCAGCCAGGACAGGGCCTACGAGCAGTACTTC.

This clone was observed a few times. V usage is TRBV18 and J usage is TRBJ1-4; D uncertain. The germline V gene encodes CDR1 KGHSH and CDR2 LQKENI. The CDR3 length is 14 residues. Between the trimmed V and J ends, which lost 3 bases and 2 bases, there was a span of 7 bases. This chain's CDR3 is CASSPGFTNEKLFF. CDR3 coding DNA: TGTGCCAGCTCACCGGGGTTCACTAATGAAAAACTGTTTTTT.

The chain links TRBV2 to TRBJ2-1, with a weak D call TRBD2 (6 bases). Looked up from germline, CDR1 is SNHLY and CDR2 is FYNNEI. V was cut by 10 bases and J by 0 bases, with 16 bases left in between. There are 15 residues in the CDR3. The CDR3 spells CATAGLRSSYNEQFF. CDR3 in DNA: TGTGCCACGGCGGGACTCCGGAGCTCCTACAATGAGCAGTTCTTC. Full variable domain (rest looked up from reference TRBV2 and TRBJ2-1): EPEVTQTPSHQVTQMGQEVILRCVPISNHLYFYWYRQILGQKVEFLVSFYNNEISEKSEIFDDQFSVERPDGSNFTLKIRSTKLEDSAMYFCATAGLRSSYNEQFFGPGTRLTVL.